This TCR beta chain is from a study of blood T cell repertoires in COVID-19. Turning to the study itself: Samples representing acute and convalescent COVID-19 were sourced from the United States, Italy and Spain.

CDR3 length: 12 amino acids. Germline CDR1 and CDR2: LNHDA and SQIVND (reference sequence). Germline trimming cut 3 bases from V and 10 bases from J; bases unmatched to any gene: 3. Either two negative PCRs, clearance, or symptom resolution qualified Cohort 3 donors as recovered. In this sample, this clone turned up once. Here immunoSEQ multiplex PCR was the method, and the copy in TCRdb shows in-frame clones only, minus some. The sample carries a few hundred thousand clones, around nine tenths recorded once. This clonotype was obtained from a woman in her sixties or seventies who had recovered from COVID-19. Sequencing was carried out using PBMCs or T cells enriched from blood (not recorded which). The chain couples TRBV19 to TRBJ1-1; 9 bases map to TRBD1. CDR3 sequence (DNA): TGTGCCAGTAGTATTCGACAGGGGGTAGCTTTCTTT. This sequence encodes CASSIRQGVAFF.